This TCR beta chain was recorded in a study of shared clonotypes between healthy human individuals. Background on the study: CD4 naive and CD4 memory each took three plates per donor, while CD8 naive took two and CD8 memory one.

The CDR3 totals 14 residues. Germline CDR1 is MDHEN and CDR2 is SYDVKM. Trimming stripped 1 base from V and 0 bases from J, with 6 bases between. Profiling relied on immunoSEQ multiplex PCR, and the TCRdb table lists in-frame clones only, not all of them. The table lists about 2 million clones, 85% to 95% of them singletons. Study-wide results and caveats: Only a few donors were included, so the genetic and exposure-history diversity represented was limited. A few donors had 4% to 5% of their naive CD4 clonotypes in common.

A word on this clone: As yet, its antigen is unknown.

Negatively enriched CD4+ T cells were divided by CD45RA into naive and memory. The sequence came from a man between 18 and 35 years old in good health. Sequencing was performed on naive CD4+ T cells sorted from blood. As to subset: CD45RA+ positively selected. The chain links TRBV28 to TRBJ1-1; D not resolved. The CDR3 protein is CASSLFAMNTEAFF. For the CDR3, the DNA is TGTGCCAGCAGTTTATTTGCAATGAACACTGAAGCTTTCTTT. Full variable domain (rest looked up from reference TRBV28 and TRBJ1-1): DVKVTQSSRYLVKRTGEKVFLECVQDMDHENMFWYRQDPGLGLRLIYFSYDVKMKEKGDIPEGYSVSREKKERFSLILESASTNQTSMYLCASSLFAMNTEAFFGQGTRLTVV.